This T cell receptor beta chain was observed in a study of Graves' ophthalmopathy and Graves' hyperthyroidism. This clonotype has at least ten counts. The authors amplified TCR beta CDR3 regions from RNA transcripts. An initial RT-PCR round employing HTBI primers preceded a second-round multiplex PCR. One entry per CDR3 protein, called by TCRdb with MiXCR from the multiplex PCR reads. The sample consists of 210,000 or so distinct CDR3 sequences, 25% to 35% of them appearing once. The receptor was derived from a man in his forties or fifties with Graves' ophthalmopathy. The specimen was peripheral blood.

The CDR3: CASSYEAGGSYEQYF. CDR3 DNA: TGTGCCAGCAGTTATGAGGCGGGTGGCTCCTACGAGCAGTACTTC. The chain uses TRBV27 and TRBJ2-7, with D perhaps matching TRBD2 (5 bases). Germline CDR1 and CDR2: MNHEY and SMNVEV (reference sequence). The ends were cut back, 4 bases at V and 0 bases at J, with 13 bases in the middle. The CDR3 contains 15 residues.